Below are 9 T cell receptor beta chains sequenced from a single sample in a study of cytomegalovirus exposure and HLA in healthy donors. The primer mix had 60 Vbeta and 13 Jbeta primers. The protocol was immunoSEQ multiplex PCR, while the TCRdb copy is restricted to in-frame clones and leaves out a portion. The sample lists around 130,000 clones, 70% to 90% seen once, with 5.5% to 7% in the top ten. Material: PBMCs. All receptors come from a woman aged 40 to 55 in good health and CMV-seropositive.

The chain combines TRBV18 with TRBJ2-5, with 10 bases matching TRBD1. Per the germline V gene, CDR1 is KGHSH and CDR2 is LQKENI. CDR3 length: 15 amino acids. Unmatched junction bases numbered 7, after V lost 4 bases and J lost 5 bases. This CDR3 reads CASSLSTGGVETQYF. The CDR3 region has the DNA TGTGCCAGCTCACTATCGACAGGGGGCGTGGAGACCCAGTACTTC.

The gene calls are TRBV12-5 and TRBJ2-7, with TRBD2 identical over 14 bases. This CDR3 spans 18 amino acids. Germline V gene sequence: CDR1 LGHNT, CDR2 FRNRAP. V dropped 3 bases and J dropped 2; count of bases not matched to a gene: 9. In DNA form, the CDR3 reads TGTGCTAGTGGTTTCCACGCAGGGACTAGCGGGAGCGCCTACGAGCAGTACTTC. Amino acid sequence: CASGFHAGTSGSAYEQYF.

The gene calls are TRBV6-5 and TRBJ2-5, with D tentatively TRBD2 (5 bases). Germline V gene data show CDR1 as MNHEY and CDR2 as SVGAGI. V lost 7 bases and J lost 0, with 6 bases in between. This CDR3 is 12 amino acids long. CDR3 sequence (DNA): TGTGCCAGCAACGGGAACCAAGAGACCCAGTACTTC. As protein: CASNGNQETQYF.

The gene calls are TRBV28 and TRBJ2-2; D is perhaps TRBD1 (6 bases). Trimming left V 8 bases short and J 0 bases short, with 7 bases between. The germline CDR1 and CDR2 sequences are MDHEN and SYDVKM. This CDR3 region has 13 residues. The CDR3 is CASDRSNTGELFF. CDR3 sequence (DNA): TGTGCCAGCGACAGGTCGAACACCGGGGAGCTGTTTTTT. Filled out from reference TRBV28 and TRBJ2-2, the complete variable domain reads DVKVTQSSRYLVKRTGEKVFLECVQDMDHENMFWYRQDPGLGLRLIYFSYDVKMKEKGDIPEGYSVSREKKERFSLILESASTNQTSMYLCASDRSNTGELFFGEGSRLTVL.

The chain couples TRBV6-1 to TRBJ2-1; D perhaps matches TRBD1 (6 bases). The germline gives CDR1 MNHNS, CDR2 SASEGT. The CDR3 spans 14 residues. The V end was cut by 2 bases, the J end by 4 bases, with 9 bases between. The CDR3 DNA reads as TGTGCCAGCAGTGAACTTACAGGGTACAATGAGCAGTTCTTC. Its translation: CASSELTGYNEQFF.

The rearrangement joins TRBV28 to TRBJ1-2; maybe TRBD1 (6 bases). V dropped 6 bases and J dropped 4 bases, with 18 bases sitting between them. This CDR3 has 15 amino acids. The V gene's germline CDR1 is MDHEN and CDR2 SYDVKM. Here the CDR3 reads CASRTLGQGTYGYTF. CDR3 sequence (DNA): TGTGCCAGCAGGACACTTGGGCAGGGGACCTATGGCTACACCTTC.

This clone came up once. The chain employs TRBV11-3 and TRBJ2-5; tentatively, D is TRBD1 (5 bases). The CDR3 has 14 residues. Trimming shortened V by 5 bases and J by 4 bases, and 14 bases separated the two germline ends. Germline CDR1 and CDR2: SGHNT and YENEEA. Written as DNA, the CDR3 is TGTGCCAGCAGCGCCGGGCTTACAGGAGAGACCCAGTACTTC. Translation: CASSAGLTGETQYF.

This sequence joins TRBV28 and TRBJ2-7; D gene uncertain. The V end was cut by 4 bases, the J end by 3 bases, with 13 bases between. Germline V CDR1 and CDR2: MDHEN, SYDVKM. The CDR3 runs to 14 residues. The CDR3 region has the DNA TGTGCCAGCAGTTCGGTACAGATAAACTACGAGCAGTACTTC. This translates into CASSSVQINYEQYF.

The chain employs TRBV7-9 and TRBJ2-5; D is uncertain. This CDR3 comprises 12 residues. Trimming took 8 bases from V and 1 from J, leaving 8 bases between them. CDR1 and CDR2 from the germline V gene are SEHNR and FQNEAQ (reference sequence). DNA for the CDR3: TGTGCCAGCTACTCCTCCCAAGAGACCCAGTACTTC. Protein sequence: CASYSSQETQYF.